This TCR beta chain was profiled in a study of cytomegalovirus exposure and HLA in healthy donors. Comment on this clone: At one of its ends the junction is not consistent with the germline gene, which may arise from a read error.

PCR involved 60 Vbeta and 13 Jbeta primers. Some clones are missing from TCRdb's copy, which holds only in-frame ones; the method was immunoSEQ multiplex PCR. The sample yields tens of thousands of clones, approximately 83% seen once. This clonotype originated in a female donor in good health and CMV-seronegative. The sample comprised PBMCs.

CDR3 sequence (DNA): TGTTCCAGCAGCTCACCCACCCGGGGGGGCCCCTACAATGAGCAGTTCTTC. Protein product: CSSSSPTRGGPYNEQFF. This chain links TRBV7-9 with TRBJ2-1; the match to TRBD2 covers 8 bases. Germline V gene sequence: CDR1 SEHNR, CDR2 FQNEAQ (reference sequence). This CDR3 is built from 17 residues.